The clone carrying this T cell receptor (beta chain) was counted only a few times. The antigen remains undetermined. These data are taken from a study of tumor-infiltrating lymphocytes in primary liver carcinoma. Study at large: Aged between 30 and 69 years, the patients were men and women.

Whole-study findings and limits: Tumor-adjacent and tumor-blood pairs shared less of their repertoires than tumor region pairs shared.

The V gene's germline CDR1 is MNHEY and CDR2 SVGEGT. The CDR3 is 14 residues long. The germline V and J ends were trimmed by 7 bases and 7 bases, with 19 bases remaining between them. RNA isolated from unsorted whole blood supplied the blood RNA, with germline DNA also extracted. TCR beta cDNA was reverse-transcribed from approximately 0.45 ug of total RNA. The reaction used a constant-region primer and ProtoScript II reverse transcriptase. Libraries for TCR beta were built through three nested multiplex PCR rounds, which together made up a slightly modified ARM-PCR procedure. Each of the first two PCR rounds ran nine to ten cycles with TRBV1-TRBV30 forward and C-beta reverse primers. TCRdb reprocessed the multiplex PCR reads with MiXCR, giving one entry per CDR3 protein. The sample lists 300,000 to 350,000 distinct CDR3 sequences; 45% to 70% were seen once.

The source is a woman aged 25 to 45 with primary liver carcinoma and hepatitis B virus infection. This rearrangement joins TRBV6-2 or TRBV6-3 to TRBJ1-1; D is perhaps TRBD1 (5 bases). The sequencing input was peripheral blood. Here the CDR3 reads CASTKYPGTVEAFF. The CDR3 DNA follows: TGTGCCAGCACTAAATACCCCGGGACGGTTGAAGCTTTCTTT.